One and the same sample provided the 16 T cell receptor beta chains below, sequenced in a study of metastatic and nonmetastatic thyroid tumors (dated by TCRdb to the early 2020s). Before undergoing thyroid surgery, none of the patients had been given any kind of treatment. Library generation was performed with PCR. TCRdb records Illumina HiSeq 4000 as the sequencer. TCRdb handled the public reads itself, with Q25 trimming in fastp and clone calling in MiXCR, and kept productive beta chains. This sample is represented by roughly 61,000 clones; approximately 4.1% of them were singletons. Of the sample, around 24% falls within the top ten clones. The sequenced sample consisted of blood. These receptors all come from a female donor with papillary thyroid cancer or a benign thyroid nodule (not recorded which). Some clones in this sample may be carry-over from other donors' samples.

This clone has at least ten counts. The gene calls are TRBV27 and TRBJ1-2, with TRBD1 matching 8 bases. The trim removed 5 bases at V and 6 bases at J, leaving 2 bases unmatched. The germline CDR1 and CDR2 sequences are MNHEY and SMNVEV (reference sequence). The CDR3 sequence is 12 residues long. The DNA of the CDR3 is TGTGCCAGCAGTGACAGGGGACATGGCTACACCTTC. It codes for CASSDRGHGYTF.

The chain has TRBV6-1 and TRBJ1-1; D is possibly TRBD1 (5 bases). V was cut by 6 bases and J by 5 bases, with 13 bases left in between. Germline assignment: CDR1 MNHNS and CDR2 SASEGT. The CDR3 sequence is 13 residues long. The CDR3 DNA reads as TGTGCCAGCAGGTGGTTCGAGGGGACTGAAGCTTTCTTT. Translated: CASRWFEGTEAFF.

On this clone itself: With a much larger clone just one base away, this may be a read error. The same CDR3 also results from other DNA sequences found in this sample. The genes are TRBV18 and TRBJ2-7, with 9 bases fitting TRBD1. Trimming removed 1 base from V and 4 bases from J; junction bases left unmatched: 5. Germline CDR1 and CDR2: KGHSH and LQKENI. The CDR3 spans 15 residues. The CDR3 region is CASSPRDREAYEQYF. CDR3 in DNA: TGTGCCAGCTCACCACGGGACAGGGAAGCATACGAGCAGTACTTC.

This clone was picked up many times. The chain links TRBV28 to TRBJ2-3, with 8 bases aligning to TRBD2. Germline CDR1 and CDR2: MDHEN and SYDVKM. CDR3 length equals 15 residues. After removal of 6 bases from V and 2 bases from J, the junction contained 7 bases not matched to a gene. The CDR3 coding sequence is TGTGCCAGCAGGCAATTAGCGGGGAACACAGATACGCAGTATTTT. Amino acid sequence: CASRQLAGNTDTQYF.

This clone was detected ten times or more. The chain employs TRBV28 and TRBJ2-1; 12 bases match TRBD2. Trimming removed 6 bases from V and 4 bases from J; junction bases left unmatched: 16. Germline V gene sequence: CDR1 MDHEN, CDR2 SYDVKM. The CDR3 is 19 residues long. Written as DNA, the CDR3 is TGTGCCAGCAGCCCCGAGCCGATATCTAGCGGGAGGGAGTACAATGAGCAGTTCTTC. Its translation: CASSPEPISSGREYNEQFF.

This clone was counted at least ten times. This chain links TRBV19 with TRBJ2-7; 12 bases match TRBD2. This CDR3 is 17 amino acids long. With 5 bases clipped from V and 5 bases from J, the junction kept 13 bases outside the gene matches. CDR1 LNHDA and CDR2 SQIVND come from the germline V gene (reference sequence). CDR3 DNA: TGTGCCAGTAGTCCTACTAGCGGGAGGACCCCAGTGGACGAGCAGTACTTC. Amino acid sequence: CASSPTSGRTPVDEQYF.

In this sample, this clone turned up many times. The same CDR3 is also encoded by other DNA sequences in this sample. CDR3 residues: CASSLGGGWNHNEQFF. CDR3 sequence (DNA): TGTGCCAGCAGCTTGGGTGGGGGGTGGAACCACAATGAGCAGTTCTTC. The genes are TRBV5-5 and TRBJ2-1, with D possibly matching TRBD2 (6 bases). Trimming pared 0 bases from V and 5 bases from J, leaving 15 bases between. The CDR3 sequence is 16 residues long. The V gene's germline CDR1 is SGHKS and CDR2 YYEKEE (reference sequence).

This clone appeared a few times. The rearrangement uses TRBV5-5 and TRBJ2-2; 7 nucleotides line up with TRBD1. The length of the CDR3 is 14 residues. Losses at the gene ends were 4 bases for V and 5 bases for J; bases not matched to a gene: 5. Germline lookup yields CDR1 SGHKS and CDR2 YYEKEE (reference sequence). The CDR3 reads CASSPPTGTGELFF. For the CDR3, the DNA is TGTGCCAGCAGCCCGCCGACAGGGACCGGGGAGCTGTTTTTT. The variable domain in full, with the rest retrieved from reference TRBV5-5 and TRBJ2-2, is DAGVTQSPTHLIKTRGQQVTLRCSPISGHKSVSWYQQVLGQGPQFIFQYYEKEERGRGNFPDRFSARQFPNYSSELNVNALLLGDSALYLCASSPPTGTGELFFGEGSRLTVL.

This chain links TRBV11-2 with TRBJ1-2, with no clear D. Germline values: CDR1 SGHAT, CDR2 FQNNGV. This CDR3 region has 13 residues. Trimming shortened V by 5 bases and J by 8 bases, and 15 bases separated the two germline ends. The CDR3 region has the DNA TGTGCCAGCAGCCCCGCACGCGGAGGAGGCTACACCTTC. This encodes CASSPARGGGYTF.

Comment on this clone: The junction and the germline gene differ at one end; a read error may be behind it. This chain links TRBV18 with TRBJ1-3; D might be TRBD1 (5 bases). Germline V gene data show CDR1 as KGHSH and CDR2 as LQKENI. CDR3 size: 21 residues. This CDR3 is CTSSPLSRGAARQGSGNTIYF. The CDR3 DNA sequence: TGTACCAGCTCACCACTATCTAGGGGCGCCGCGCGGCAAGGCTCTGGAAACACCATATATTTT.

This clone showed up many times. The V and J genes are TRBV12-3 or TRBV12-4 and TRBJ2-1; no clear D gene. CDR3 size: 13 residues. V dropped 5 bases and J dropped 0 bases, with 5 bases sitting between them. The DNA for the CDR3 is TGTGCCAGCAGTCCTAGCTCCTACAATGAGCAGTTCTTC. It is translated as CASSPSSYNEQFF.

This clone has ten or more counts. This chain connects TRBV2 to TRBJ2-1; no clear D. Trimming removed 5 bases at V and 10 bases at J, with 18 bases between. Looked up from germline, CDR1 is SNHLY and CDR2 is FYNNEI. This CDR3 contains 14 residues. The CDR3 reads CASSLMLSRREQFF. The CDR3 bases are TGTGCCAGCAGTCTGATGTTGTCTCGGCGCGAGCAGTTCTTC.

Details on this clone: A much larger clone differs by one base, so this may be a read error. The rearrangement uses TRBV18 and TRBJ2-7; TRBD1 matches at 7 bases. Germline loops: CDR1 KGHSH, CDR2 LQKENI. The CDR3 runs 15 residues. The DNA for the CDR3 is TGTGCCAACTCACCAGGGGGACGGAGCTCCTACGAGCAGTACTTC. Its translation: CANSPGGRSSYEQYF.

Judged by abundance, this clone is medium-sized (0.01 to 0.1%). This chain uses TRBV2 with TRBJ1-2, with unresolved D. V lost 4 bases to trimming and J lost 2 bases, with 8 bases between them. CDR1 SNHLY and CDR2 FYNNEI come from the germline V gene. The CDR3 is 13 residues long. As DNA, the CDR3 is TGTGCCAGCAGTGTGAGGACGAACTATGGCTACACCTTC. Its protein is CASSVRTNYGYTF.

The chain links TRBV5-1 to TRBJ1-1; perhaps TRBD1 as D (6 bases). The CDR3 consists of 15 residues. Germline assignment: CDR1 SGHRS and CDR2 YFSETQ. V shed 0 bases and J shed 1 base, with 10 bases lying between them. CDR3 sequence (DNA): TGCGCCAGCAGCTTGGCCTTACAGGGGAACACTGAAGCTTTCTTT. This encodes CASSLALQGNTEAFF.

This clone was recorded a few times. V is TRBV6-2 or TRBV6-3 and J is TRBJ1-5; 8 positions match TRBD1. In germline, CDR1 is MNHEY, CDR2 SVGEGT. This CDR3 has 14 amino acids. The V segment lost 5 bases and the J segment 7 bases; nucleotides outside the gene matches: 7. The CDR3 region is CASSRTGGRQPQHF. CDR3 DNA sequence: TGTGCCAGCAGTAGAACAGGGGGGAGACAGCCCCAGCATTTT.